Shown below are 14 T cell receptor beta chains from a single sample sequenced in a study of blood T cell repertoires in COVID-19. Sequencing used immunoSEQ multiplex PCR; TCRdb keeps in-frame clones, though not all of them. The sample carries tens of thousands of clones, around 87% recorded once. Sequencing used peripheral blood. The receptors come from a male donor with acute or convalescent COVID-19.

The chain uses TRBV5-5 and TRBJ2-1; 13 nucleotides align to TRBD2. Germline V gives CDR1 SGHKS, CDR2 YYEKEE (reference sequence). Losses at the gene ends were 0 bases for V and 10 bases for J; bases not matched to a gene: 4. The CDR3 sequence is 15 residues long. The CDR3 reads CASSLGLAGGEEQFF. CDR3 DNA sequence: TGTGCCAGCAGCTTGGGACTAGCGGGGGGAGAAGAGCAGTTCTTC.

The genes are TRBV2 and TRBJ2-1; 9 bases agree with TRBD2. Germline V gene sequence: CDR1 SNHLY, CDR2 FYNNEI. With V trimmed by 4 bases and J by 8 bases, 3 bases remained unmatched. This CDR3 spans 13 amino acids. CDR3 DNA sequence: TGTGCCAGCAGTGTGGGACTAGCAGATGAGCAGTTCTTC. Its translation: CASSVGLADEQFF.

This clone was observed a handful of times. The gene calls are TRBV19 and TRBJ2-1; 7 bases are shared with TRBD2. The CDR3 consists of 15 residues. V lost 3 bases to trimming and J lost 1 base; unmatched junction nucleotides: 3. Germline CDR1 and CDR2: LNHDA and SQIVND (reference sequence). In DNA, the CDR3 is TGTGCCAGTAGTATCGGTAGCGGGTCCTACAATGAGCAGTTCTTC. Protein sequence: CASSIGSGSYNEQFF.

This clone was counted between two and nine times. The chain couples TRBV6-1 to TRBJ1-2; TRBD1 agrees at 8 bases. Trimming at V came to 2 bases and at J to 4 bases, leaving 9 bases not matched to a gene. CDR3 length: 16 amino acids. Germline V gives CDR1 MNHNS, CDR2 SASEGT. The CDR3 loop is CASSENIGQGLYGYTF. DNA of the CDR3: TGTGCCAGCAGTGAAAACATCGGACAGGGCCTCTATGGCTACACCTTC.

This chain uses TRBV19 with TRBJ1-1; 9 bases map to TRBD1. The V gene's germline CDR1 is LNHDA and CDR2 SQIVND (reference sequence). With V trimmed by 7 bases and J by 8 bases, 5 bases remained unmatched. This CDR3 is 12 amino acids long. The CDR3 spells CASTHRGQEAFF. The CDR3 region has the DNA TGTGCCAGTACCCACAGGGGGCAAGAAGCTTTCTTT.

The chain links TRBV6-2 or TRBV6-3 to TRBJ1-2, with D perhaps TRBD1 (6 bases). The CDR3 spans 16 residues. Germline V gene lookup returns CDR1 MNHEY and CDR2 SVGEGT. The germline V and J ends were trimmed by 7 bases and 2 bases, with 20 bases remaining between them. CDR3 nucleotides: TGTGCCAGCACCCCTCCGAAGGGGAGGGGGAACTATGGCTACACCTTC. This encodes CASTPPKGRGNYGYTF.

This clone appeared a single time. The V call is TRBV4-2, the J call TRBJ2-7; TRBD2 aligns across 10 bases. Germline CDR1 and CDR2: LGHNA and YNFKEQ. The length of the CDR3 is 14 residues. The junction had 3 bases not matched to a gene; V was cut back by 3 bases and J by 4 bases. The CDR3 DNA sequence: TGTGCCAGCAGCCACGGGACTAGCGATTACGAGCAGTACTTC. Translating gives CASSHGTSDYEQYF.

This clone was observed a few times. V is TRBV15 and J is TRBJ1-5, with TRBD1 matching over 9 bases. CDR3 length: 15 amino acids. V was clipped by 0 bases and J by 6 bases; unmatched bases: 3. CDR1 LNHNV and CDR2 YYDKDF come from the germline V gene (reference sequence). CDR3: CATSRDGTGSQPQHF. The CDR3 coding sequence is TGTGCCACCAGCAGAGATGGGACAGGGAGTCAGCCCCAGCATTTT.

The rearrangement joins TRBV28 to TRBJ1-1; possible D gene TRBD1, 5 bases. Trimming removed 10 bases at V and 3 bases at J, with 21 bases between. Germline V gene data show CDR1 as MDHEN and CDR2 as SYDVKM. The CDR3 is 15 amino acids. This CDR3 reads CATCGGGEMDTEAFF. CDR3 bases: TGTGCCACCTGTGGGGGAGGGGAGATGGACACTGAAGCTTTCTTT.

The CDR3 nucleotides read TGTGCCAGCAGCTTAGCGGGACTAGCAGTCTACGAGCAGTACTTC. Its translation: CASSLAGLAVYEQYF. The J gene is TRBJ2-7, the V gene TRBV7-2; 9 positions agree with TRBD2. The CDR3 has 15 residues. V dropped 0 bases and J dropped 3; count of bases not matched to a gene: 3. The germline CDR1 and CDR2 sequences are SGHTA and FQGNSA. The whole variable domain, filled in from reference TRBV7-2 and TRBJ2-7, reads GAGVSQSPSNKVTEKGKDVELRCDPISGHTALYWYRQSLGQGLEFLIYFQGNSAPDKSGLPSDRFSAERTGGSVSTLTIQRTQQEDSAVYLCASSLAGLAVYEQYFGPGTRLTVT.

This clone was observed many times. The chain couples TRBV6-1 to TRBJ2-1; 9 nucleotides agree with TRBD2. The germline V gene encodes CDR1 MNHNS and CDR2 SASEGT. V lost 0 bases and J lost 5; bases outside the gene matches: 5. This CDR3 is built from 16 residues. The CDR3 DNA reads TGTGCCAGCAGTGAAGCAAGAACTAGCGGGCACAATGAGCAGTTCTTC. Protein: CASSEARTSGHNEQFF.

The chain has TRBV6-2 or TRBV6-3 and TRBJ2-1, with 9 bases that match TRBD1. CDR1 is MNHEY and CDR2 is SVGEGT in the germline V gene. The CDR3 has 16 residues. V was pared by 6 bases and J by 1 base, with 7 bases of the junction left unmatched. The DNA of the CDR3 is TGTGCCAGCAGCAACACAGGGGGCGCGTCCTACAATGAGCAGTTCTTC. Amino acids: CASSNTGGASYNEQFF.

The chain is built from TRBV19 and TRBJ2-7; 7 bases agree with TRBD1. V lost 8 bases, J lost 3 bases, and 7 bases stayed unmatched. The CDR3 spans 13 residues. Germline lookup yields CDR1 LNHDA and CDR2 SQIVND (reference sequence). In DNA form, the CDR3 reads TGTGCCAGTTCCGCACAGGGGAACTACGAGCAGTACTTC. As protein: CASSAQGNYEQYF.

The rearrangement joins TRBV18 to TRBJ2-1, with 9 bases aligning to TRBD2. CDR3 size: 17 residues. Germline lookup yields CDR1 KGHSH and CDR2 LQKENI. Germline trimming cut 3 bases from V and 9 bases from J; bases unmatched to any gene: 15. CDR3 coding DNA: TGTGCCAGCTCACCGCCGGTTATAAGCGGGGGGAGAGGTGAGCAGTTCTTC. Translation: CASSPPVISGGRGEQFF.